What follows are 26 T cell receptor beta chains derived from one specimen sequenced in a study of blood T cell repertoires in COVID-19. Generated by immunoSEQ multiplex PCR, the TCRdb table keeps only in-frame clones and is missing some. The profile shows about 190,000 clones, roughly 84% of them singletons. Sequences were obtained from peripheral blood. Receptors originate from an elderly woman with acute or convalescent COVID-19.

The chain combines TRBV27 with TRBJ2-2, with a tentative D call TRBD1 (5 bases). V was cut by 6 bases and J by 1 base, with 9 bases left in between. CDR3 length: 14 amino acids. Germline CDR1 and CDR2: MNHEY and SMNVEV (reference sequence). CDR3 sequence reads: CASRSGQNTGELFF. CDR3 bases: TGTGCCAGCAGATCTGGACAGAACACCGGGGAGCTGTTTTTT.

The chain links TRBV18 to TRBJ1-1, with D tentatively TRBD1 (5 bases). Germline V gene data show CDR1 as KGHSH and CDR2 as LQKENI. Trimming removed 3 bases at V and 11 bases at J, with 22 bases between. The length of the CDR3 is 15 residues. CDR3 bases: TGTGCCAGCTCACCGGGGCTGACGAATATCGTTGAGGCTTTCTTT. Protein: CASSPGLTNIVEAFF.

This clone was observed once. The J gene is TRBJ2-2, the V gene TRBV6-2 or TRBV6-3; 7 bases are a match to TRBD1. V shed 2 bases and J 3 bases; nucleotides not matched to a gene: 3. The V gene's germline CDR1 is MNHEY and CDR2 SVGEGT. The CDR3 is 15 residues long. The CDR3 DNA sequence: TGTGCCAGCAGTTACGACAGGGCCTACACCGGGGAGCTGTTTTTT. Translating it yields CASSYDRAYTGELFF.

J is TRBJ2-1 and V is TRBV7-9; D not resolved. Germline V gene sequence: CDR1 SEHNR, CDR2 FQNEAQ (reference sequence). The CDR3 contains 13 residues. The V gene lost 1 base and the J gene lost 9 bases, with 10 bases spanning the gap. The chain's CDR3 is CASSLGTATEQFF. As DNA, the CDR3 is TGTGCCAGCAGCTTAGGCACAGCAACTGAGCAGTTCTTC.

The chain is built from TRBV19 and TRBJ2-2, with 7 nucleotides matching TRBD1. This CDR3 has 15 amino acids. With V trimmed by 4 bases and J by 5 bases, 7 bases remained unmatched. Germline V gene data show CDR1 as LNHDA and CDR2 as SQIVND (reference sequence). The CDR3 region is CASSRTGVRTGELFF. Written as DNA, the CDR3 is TGTGCCAGTAGTAGAACAGGGGTGAGGACCGGGGAGCTGTTTTTT.

The chain employs TRBV5-1 and TRBJ2-6, with D tentatively TRBD1 (6 bases). V was cut by 4 bases and J by 2 bases, with 10 bases left in between. This CDR3 has 15 amino acids. Germline V gives CDR1 SGHRS, CDR2 YFSETQ. The CDR3 loop reads CASSPTGPGANVLTF. The DNA for the CDR3 is TGCGCCAGCAGCCCGACAGGACCTGGGGCCAACGTCCTGACTTTC.

The chain carries TRBV7-9 and TRBJ2-1, with TRBD2 matching over 9 bases. Germline V gene sequence: CDR1 SEHNR, CDR2 FQNEAQ (reference sequence). J was trimmed by 3 bases and V by 4 bases; bases with no gene match: 7. The CDR3 has 16 residues. Here the CDR3 DNA reads TGTGCCAGCAGCTCCCTAGCGGGACCCTTCTACAATGAGCAGTTCTTC. Protein: CASSSLAGPFYNEQFF.

The rearrangement joins TRBV4-3 to TRBJ2-2, with a weak D call TRBD2 (5 bases). CDR1 and CDR2 from the germline V gene are LGHNA and YSLEER. V lost 1 base and J 5 bases, leaving 11 bases between the germline ends. CDR3 length: 15 residues. The CDR3 coding sequence is TGCGCCAGCAGCCAAGTACTAGTGGGGACCGGGGAGCTGTTTTTT. This sequence encodes CASSQVLVGTGELFF.

This rearrangement joins TRBV7-9 to TRBJ1-1, with 7 bases matching TRBD1. The CDR3 covers 17 residues. Trimming cost V 5 bases and J 0 bases; bases outside gene matches: 12. From germline, CDR1 is SEHNR and CDR2 FQNEAQ (reference sequence). The CDR3 coding sequence is TGTGCCAGCAGCAGAATACAGGGGAGCAGTATGAACACTGAAGCTTTCTTT. Protein: CASSRIQGSSMNTEAFF. The variable domain in full, with the rest retrieved from reference TRBV7-9 and TRBJ1-1, is DTGVSQNPRHKITKRGQNVTFRCDPISEHNRLYWYRQTLGQGPEFLTYFQNEAQLEKSRLLSDRFSAERPKGSFSTLEIQRTEQGDSAMYLCASSRIQGSSMNTEAFFGQGTRLTVV.

The V gene is TRBV5-1, the J gene TRBJ2-2, with TRBD1 matching over 8 bases. The CDR3 spans 15 residues. V dropped 0 bases and J dropped 3; count of bases not matched to a gene: 1. CDR1 and CDR2 (germline): SGHRS, YFSETQ. The CDR3 protein is CASSLVQGDTGELFF. The CDR3 bases are TGCGCCAGCAGCTTGGTACAGGGGGACACCGGGGAGCTGTTTTTT.

The rearrangement links TRBV18 to TRBJ2-7, with 9 bases identical to TRBD1. Unmatched junction bases numbered 8, after V lost 2 bases and J lost 3 bases. CDR3 length: 16 amino acids. Germline assignment: CDR1 KGHSH and CDR2 LQKENI. The CDR3 here is CASSPLVTGGIYEQYF. The CDR3, as DNA: TGTGCCAGCTCACCATTGGTGACAGGGGGTATCTACGAGCAGTACTTC.

This chain connects TRBV11-2 to TRBJ2-5; tentatively, D is TRBD1 (5 bases). The CDR3 is made up of 16 amino acids. The V gene's germline CDR1 is SGHAT and CDR2 FQNNGV. V lost 5 bases and J 5 bases, leaving 21 bases between the germline ends. The CDR3 DNA sequence: TGTGCCAGCAGCCGGGTGGGCAGGGCTGGGTTGGAGACCCAGTACTTC. Encoded protein: CASSRVGRAGLETQYF.

V usage is TRBV5-1 and J usage is TRBJ2-1; D is possibly TRBD2 (5 bases). The ends were cut back, 8 bases at V and 4 bases at J, with 13 bases in the middle. CDR1 is SGHRS, CDR2 YFSETQ, per germline. The CDR3 is 13 residues long. CDR3 coding DNA: TGCGCCAGACTTAGGACTGGTTACAATGAGCAGTTCTTC. It encodes CARLRTGYNEQFF.

The count of this clone is one. V is TRBV7-2 and J is TRBJ1-2, with 7 bases identical to TRBD1. The V segment lost 2 bases and the J segment 8 bases; nucleotides outside the gene matches: 8. Germline V gene sequence: CDR1 SGHTA, CDR2 FQGNSA. There are 14 residues in the CDR3. This CDR3 reads CASSLQGQSYGYTF. In DNA form, the CDR3 reads TGTGCCAGCAGCTTACAGGGACAGAGCTACGGCTACACCTTC.

CDR3 nucleotides: TGTGCCAAACGGGGAAACACCATATATTTT. It translates to CAKRGNTIYF. The chain carries TRBV6-6 and TRBJ1-3, with D unclear. Deletions cut 10 bases from V and 4 bases from J, with 5 bases between. Germline V gives CDR1 MNHNY, CDR2 SVGAGI (reference sequence). This CDR3 has 10 amino acids.

This chain links TRBV5-1 with TRBJ2-1; 8 bases map to TRBD2. Germline-derived CDR1 and CDR2 are SGHRS and YFSETQ. The trim removed 0 bases at V and 2 bases at J, leaving 4 bases unmatched. The CDR3 is 16 amino acids. The CDR3 here is CASSLGGSGTYNEQFF. The CDR3 region has the DNA TGCGCCAGCAGCTTGGGGGGTAGCGGGACCTACAATGAGCAGTTCTTC.

This clone was detected only a few times. This chain uses TRBV19 with TRBJ1-2; 8 bases are shared with TRBD1. The CDR3 covers 11 residues. Germline CDR1 reads LNHDA; CDR2 reads SQIVND (reference sequence). The ends lost 11 bases at V and 8 bases at J; junction bases unmatched: 7. The CDR3 spells CAVQGAGGYTF. CDR3 sequence (DNA): TGTGCCGTCCAGGGGGCGGGAGGCTACACCTTC.

The rearrangement links TRBV10-2 to TRBJ1-3; no reliable D call. The CDR3 length is 15 residues. The V gene's germline CDR1 is WSHSY and CDR2 SAAADI. V gave up 6 bases and J gave up 2 bases, with 14 bases separating them. CDR3 sequence: CASRTQSIAGNTIYF. The CDR3 coding sequence is TGCGCCAGCAGGACACAGAGCATAGCTGGAAACACCATATATTTT.

The chain couples TRBV7-9 to TRBJ1-2; the D gene is possibly TRBD1 (6 bases). V shed 5 bases and J shed 6 bases, with 19 bases lying between them. Germline V gene lookup returns CDR1 SEHNR and CDR2 FQNEAQ (reference sequence). CDR3 length: 15 amino acids. The CDR3 region has the DNA TGTGCCAGCAGCCCACAAGCGACAGGAGTGGATGGCTACACCTTC. Translated: CASSPQATGVDGYTF.

This sequence joins TRBV5-1 and TRBJ1-1, with TRBD1 matching over 11 bases. From germline, CDR1 is SGHRS and CDR2 YFSETQ. The V segment lost 3 bases and the J segment 4 bases; nucleotides outside the gene matches: 2. The CDR3 has 14 amino acids. The CDR3 is CASSWGTGGTEAFF. The CDR3 bases are TGCGCCAGCAGCTGGGGGACAGGGGGCACTGAAGCTTTCTTT.

This clone was recorded once. The V and J genes are TRBV19 and TRBJ2-3, with TRBD2 matching 12 bases. CDR1 and CDR2 from the germline V gene are LNHDA and SQIVND (reference sequence). This CDR3 comprises 16 residues. V dropped 7 bases and J dropped 6; count of bases not matched to a gene: 11. The CDR3 DNA reads as TGTGCCAGTACCCGGACTAGCGGGACCCCCCTCGATACGCAGTATTTT. Translating it yields CASTRTSGTPLDTQYF. The complete variable domain, with remaining parts taken from reference TRBV19 and TRBJ2-3, reads DGGITQSPKYLFRKEGQNVTLSCEQNLNHDAMYWYRQDPGQGLRLIYYSQIVNDFQKGDIAEGYSVSREKKESFPLTVTSAQKNPTAFYLCASTRTSGTPLDTQYFGPGTRLTVL.

The chain carries TRBV5-5 and TRBJ2-3, with TRBD2 matching 7 bases. V shed 0 bases, J shed 11 bases, and the junction held 9 bases outside the gene matches. The CDR3 has 14 amino acids. Germline V gene data show CDR1 as SGHKS and CDR2 as YYEKEE (reference sequence). The CDR3 DNA is TGTGCCAGCAGCTTGGATTCATGGGGGGGATTGCAGTATTTT. It translates to CASSLDSWGGLQYF.

This chain uses TRBV2 with TRBJ2-5; D gene uncertain. This CDR3 comprises 12 residues. The V and J ends lost 5 bases and 5 bases respectively, with 9 bases between them. Germline values: CDR1 SNHLY, CDR2 FYNNEI. In DNA, the CDR3 is TGTGCCAGCAGTCGCGTGTGGGAGACCCAGTACTTC. This gives the protein CASSRVWETQYF.

There are a few counts of this clone. The chain recombines TRBV5-4 with TRBJ2-2; a possible D gene is TRBD2 (5 bases). Germline V gene data show CDR1 as SGHNT and CDR2 as YYREEE (reference sequence). The CDR3 sequence is 13 residues long. The ends were cut back, 7 bases at V and 1 base at J, with 8 bases in the middle. CDR3 loop: CASVGVNTGELFF. The CDR3 DNA reads as TGTGCCAGCGTCGGGGTGAACACCGGGGAGCTGTTTTTT. Filled out from reference TRBV5-4 and TRBJ2-2, the complete variable domain reads ETGVTQSPTHLIKTRGQQVTLRCSSQSGHNTVSWYQQALGQGPQFIFQYYREEENGRGNFPPRFSGLQFPNYSSELNVNALELDDSALYLCASVGVNTGELFFGEGSRLTVL.

This clone has just one count. The rearrangement links TRBV28 to TRBJ2-2, with TRBD2 matching 9 bases. CDR1 MDHEN and CDR2 SYDVKM come from the germline V gene. V lost 1 base to trimming and J lost 6 bases; unmatched junction nucleotides: 9. CDR3 length equals 17 residues. CDR3 sequence (DNA): TGTGCCAGCAGTTTATCGACTAGCGGAGGCCCCCCCGGGGAGCTGTTTTTT. Its translation is CASSLSTSGGPPGELFF.

The rearrangement links TRBV7-9 to TRBJ1-2, with 9 nucleotides matching TRBD1. V lost 6 bases, J lost 6 bases, and 5 bases stayed unmatched. The length of the CDR3 is 13 residues. Per germline, CDR1 SEHNR and CDR2 FQNEAQ (reference sequence). CDR3 region: CASSLRDRDGYTF. CDR3 sequence (DNA): TGTGCCAGCAGTCTCCGGGACAGGGATGGCTACACCTTC.